Listed here are 7 T cell receptor beta chains from one sample, sequenced in a study of human T cells and chemical hapten exposure. The time point denotes: pre-sensitization, week 0. Treatment reported: therapeutic diphenylcyclopropenone sensitization with weekly scalp DPC. TCRdb analysed the RACE reads with MiXCR anew, one entry per CDR3 protein. The table has about 300,000 distinct CDR3 sequences, 4.5% to 7% seen once. The material sequenced was whole blood, taken in connection with sensitization to the hapten diphenylcyclopropenone (DPC). These receptors were obtained from a woman aged 18 to 35 with alopecia areata. Some clones in this sample may be carry-over from other donors' samples.

This clonotype occurred many times. CDR3 nucleotides: TGTGCCAGCAGTTTATCAGAAATTCACAGGAGCTCCTACAATGAGCAGTTCTTC. Its translation is CASSLSEIHRSSYNEQFF. J is TRBJ2-1 and V is TRBV27; tentative D call: TRBD1 (5 bases). The germline V and J ends were trimmed by 0 bases and 0 bases, with 15 bases remaining between them. The germline V gene encodes CDR1 MNHEY and CDR2 SMNVEV (reference sequence). This CDR3 contains 18 residues.

This chain links TRBV20-1 with TRBJ2-1, with 10 bases aligning to TRBD2. The J segment lost 0 bases and the V segment lost 0 bases, leaving 11 bases of the junction unmatched. The CDR3 extends over 19 amino acids. CDR1 and CDR2 from the germline V gene are DFQATT and SNEGSKA (reference sequence). The CDR3 nucleotides read TGCAGTGCTAGAGAACCTTTAGCGGGGGGCACCAGCTCCTACAATGAGCAGTTCTTC. This gives the protein CSAREPLAGGTSSYNEQFF.

This clonotype was observed at least ten times. The chain joins TRBV4-3 to TRBJ1-4; unclear D gene. From germline, CDR1 is LGHNA and CDR2 YSLEER. V shed 4 bases and J shed 8 bases, with 14 bases lying between them. CDR3 length equals 14 residues. DNA of the CDR3: TGCGCCAGCAGCCCGGAGGGTTTGGAGGAAAAACTGTTTTTT. Translating gives CASSPEGLEEKLFF.

The V call is TRBV2, the J call TRBJ2-1; 9 bases fit TRBD2. Losses at the gene ends were 8 bases for V and 8 bases for J; bases not matched to a gene: 10. Germline V gene data show CDR1 as SNHLY and CDR2 as FYNNEI. The CDR3 contains 14 residues. CDR3 in DNA: TGTGCCAGCCGAAGGGCGGGGGGGCCGGATGAGCAGTTCTTC. Its translation: CASRRAGGPDEQFF.

J is TRBJ2-7 and V is TRBV6-6, with D perhaps TRBD1 (6 bases). The V and J ends lost 5 bases and 6 bases respectively, with 26 bases between them. The CDR3 loop spans 17 amino acids. Per the germline V gene, CDR1 is MNHNY and CDR2 is SVGAGI (reference sequence). The CDR3 loop is CASSRDTHPPTTGEQYF. The CDR3 nucleotides read TGTGCCAGCAGTAGGGACACCCATCCCCCTACTACTGGCGAGCAGTACTTC.

The chain couples TRBV5-1 to TRBJ2-5; tentative D call: TRBD1 (6 bases). The V end lost 4 bases, the J end lost 1 base, and 14 bases lay between the germline ends. The length of the CDR3 is 15 residues. Germline V gives CDR1 SGHRS, CDR2 YFSETQ. The chain's CDR3 is CASSTTGTPQETQYF. The CDR3, as DNA: TGCGCCAGCAGCACAACCGGGACACCCCAAGAGACCCAGTACTTC.

This chain joins TRBV2 and TRBJ1-5; D possibly corresponds to TRBD1 (5 bases). The CDR3 runs 16 residues. Germline V gives CDR1 SNHLY, CDR2 FYNNEI. Deletions cut 6 bases from V and 3 bases from J, with 18 bases between. The CDR3 region is CASSELRDRYNQPQHF. CDR3 DNA: TGTGCCAGCAGCGAACTTAGAGACAGATACAATCAGCCCCAGCATTTT.